This TCR beta chain was obtained from a study of T cell responses to AZD1222 COVID-19 vaccine. Study-wide context: Pooled in the analysis were second doses at about 4 or about 12 weeks. Broader study findings: Spike-wide coverage was observed for vaccine-associated CD4 TCRs, with dominant responses at 160-218 and 743-854. White British donors predominated, females outnumbered males, and clonal diversity was possibly underestimated. Seropositive AZD1222 recipients at baseline numbered only five or six.

Sequenced by immunoSEQ multiplex PCR; TCRdb stores in-frame clones only, minus some. The repertoire holds roughly 99,000 clones, more than 75% seen once, with approximately 22% in the top ten. This clone has a handful of counts. Its antigen is unknown. The specimen was peripheral blood, collected on day 0 of AZD1222 vaccination. This sequence was found in an adult in good health.

CDR3: CASSQGDTEAFF. CDR3 bases: TGTGCCAGCAGCCAGGGGGACACTGAAGCTTTCTTT. The J gene is TRBJ1-1, the V gene TRBV13; 7 bases line up with TRBD1. J lost 3 bases, V lost 5 bases, and 0 bases had no gene match. The CDR3 is 12 amino acids. Germline values: CDR1 PRHDT, CDR2 FYEKMQ (reference sequence).